This TCR beta chain was sequenced for a study of control samples from healthy donors and cancer patients. Repertoires were generated with immunoSEQ multiplex PCR, while TCRdb's copy carries only in-frame clones and drops some. The table records 100,000 to 150,000 clones, approximately 92% of them present only once. With V trimmed by 5 bases and J by 5 bases, 18 bases remained unmatched. This CDR3 spans 19 amino acids. The V gene's germline CDR1 is MNHEY and CDR2 SVGEGT. This TCR derives from an elderly man with head and neck cancer. Sequencing used PBMCs. The chain combines TRBV6-2 or TRBV6-3 with TRBJ1-5, with 10 positions matching TRBD1. Here the CDR3 DNA reads TGTGCCAGCAGTGCCTCCGGGACAGGGGCTTTTGTTTCGGATCAGCCCCAGCATTTT. Translated: CASSASGTGAFVSDQPQHF.